The rows below give T cell receptor beta chains drawn from one sample of a study of shared clonotypes between healthy human individuals. The data were produced by immunoSEQ multiplex PCR, yet TCRdb's version contains in-frame clones alone and is incomplete. The table records some 1 million clones, 65% to 75% of them present only once. The sample consisted of memory CD4+ T cells sorted from blood. The source of these receptors is a man younger than 35 in good health. The CDR3 runs from the conserved cysteine through the conserved F or W. The D gene is left open where the match is weak. Clone sizes are given selectively: once, few, many, or a class where the clone is expanded.

size: NA; length: 14; D: NA; V: TRBV7-9; J: TRBJ1-5; CDR3: CASSSTVSHQPQHF; DNA: TGTGCCAGCAGCTCGACGGTATCGCATCAGCCCCAGCATTTT
size: NA; length: 14; D: NA; V: TRBV5-8; J: TRBJ2-7; CDR3: CASSRSQTGYEQYF; DNA: TGTGCCAGCAGCCGCTCCCAAACTGGATACGAGCAGTACTTC
size: few; length: 13; D: NA; V: TRBV30; J: TRBJ2-5; CDR3: CAWSSAFQETQYF; DNA: TGTGCCTGGAGTAGCGCCTTCCAAGAGACCCAGTACTTC
size: NA; length: 14; D: NA; V: TRBV4-2; J: TRBJ2-7; CDR3: CASSQGNGNYEQYF; DNA: TGTGCCAGCAGCCAAGGGAATGGAAATTACGAGCAGTACTTC
size: NA; length: 17; D: NA; V: TRBV6-1; J: TRBJ2-7; CDR3: CASSERVPDTFWYEQYF; DNA: TGTGCCAGCAGCGAAAGGGTACCCGACACCTTCTGGTACGAGCAGTACTTC
size: NA; length: 16; D: NA; V: TRBV6-1; J: TRBJ1-1; CDR3: CASSEATRVANTEAFF; DNA: TGTGCCAGCAGTGAAGCGACGAGGGTGGCGAACACTGAAGCTTTCTTT
size: NA; length: 15; D: NA; V: TRBV15; J: TRBJ1-4; CDR3: CATSRSGPTNEKLFF; DNA: TGTGCCACCAGCAGATCGGGCCCAACTAATGAAAAACTGTTTTTT
size: NA; length: 14; D: NA; V: TRBV7-2; J: TRBJ2-2; CDR3: CASSLFKNTGELFF; DNA: TGTGCCAGCAGCTTATTTAAGAACACCGGGGAGCTGTTTTTT
size: NA; length: 17; D: TRBD1; V: TRBV18; J: TRBJ2-7; CDR3: CASSPIGPGTGHYEQYF; DNA: TGTGCCAGCTCACCAATTGGACCGGGGACAGGTCACTACGAGCAGTACTTC
size: NA; length: 15; D: TRBD1; V: TRBV10-3; J: TRBJ2-5; CDR3: CAISGGTGGAKTQYF; DNA: TGTGCCATCAGTGGGGGGACAGGGGGCGCGAAGACCCAGTACTTC
size: NA; length: 14; D: NA; V: TRBV5-1; J: TRBJ2-7; CDR3: CASMDQPGPYEQYF; DNA: TGCGCCAGCATGGATCAGCCGGGACCCTACGAGCAGTACTTC
size: NA; length: 13; D: TRBD1; V: TRBV5-4; J: TRBJ1-2; CDR3: CATTQGAYYGYTF; DNA: TGTGCCACCACCCAGGGGGCCTACTATGGCTACACCTTC
size: NA; length: 16; D: NA; V: TRBV19; J: TRBJ2-3; CDR3: CASSIGGSRSADTQYF; DNA: TGTGCCAGTAGTATAGGGGGGTCCCGCAGCGCAGATACGCAGTATTTT
size: NA; length: 16; D: NA; V: TRBV5-1; J: TRBJ2-5; CDR3: CASSPAGTSGTETQYF; DNA: TGCGCCAGCAGCCCAGCCGGGACTTCGGGGACGGAGACCCAGTACTTC
size: few; length: 13; D: NA; V: TRBV28; J: TRBJ1-5; CDR3: CASSRGRNQPQHF; DNA: TGTGCCAGCAGCCGGGGACGGAATCAGCCCCAGCATTTT
size: NA; length: 14; D: NA; V: TRBV7-2; J: TRBJ2-1; CDR3: CASSRAATYNEQFF; DNA: TGTGCCAGCAGTAGGGCCGCCACCTACAATGAGCAGTTCTTC
size: NA; length: 15; D: NA; V: TRBV7-8; J: TRBJ2-7; CDR3: CASSYRDSFSYEQYF; DNA: TGTGCCAGCAGCTACCGGGACTCCTTCTCCTACGAGCAGTACTTC
size: NA; length: 14; D: TRBD2; V: TRBV7-2; J: TRBJ2-5; CDR3: CASSLAGGGETQYF; DNA: TGTGCCAGCAGCTTGGCGGGAGGTGGGGAGACCCAGTACTTC